This T cell receptor (beta chain) derives from a study of graft-versus-host responses after intestinal transplantation. About the study: Recipients across the board were started on anti-thymocyte globulin induction, then kept on tacrolimus and steroids for two to four years.

Turning to this clone: What it binds is not known.

Profiled with immunoSEQ multiplex PCR; TCRdb holds only in-frame clones, not every one. The sample contains 15,000 to 20,000 clones, around 86% of which appear only once. Notes on the study in general: Early HvG declines after transplant were associated with peak circulating GvH clone levels.

The CDR3 sequence is 14 residues long. In germline, CDR1 is LNHDA, CDR2 SQIVND (reference sequence). V was shortened by 3 bases and J by 6 bases, with 9 bases between the two germline ends. The sequence came from a human patient who received an intestinal transplant, so some T cells may come from the graft donor. The chain employs TRBV19 and TRBJ1-6; a possible D gene is TRBD1 (5 bases). The sequenced sample was bone marrow, obtained around 120 days after transplant. CDR3 residues: CASSIRGGNSPLHF. Here the CDR3 DNA reads TGTGCCAGTAGTATCCGGGGGGGTAATTCACCCCTCCACTTT.